Detailed here is one T cell receptor beta chain. CDR1 is SGHRS, CDR2 YFSETQ, per germline. After removal of 3 bases from V and 6 bases from J, the junction contained 12 bases not matched to a gene. The CDR3 runs to 15 residues. The data were obtained in a study of blood T cell repertoires in COVID-19. Study-level background: Collection of acute and convalescent COVID-19 samples took place in the United States, Italy and Spain. Sample material is recorded as cDNA or gDNA derived from T cells, B-cell-depleted T cells, or PBMCs.

Study processing details: Nucleated cell number was recorded as an estimate derived from reference gene primer amplification. The data were produced by immunoSEQ multiplex PCR, yet TCRdb's version contains in-frame clones alone and is incomplete. V and J calls and clone size come straight from that table; D and trimming were deduced from the DNA. The sample records over 150,000 clones, roughly 84% being singletons. The sample taken for sequencing was peripheral blood. The clonotype comes from a man in his forties with acute or convalescent COVID-19. V usage is TRBV5-1 and J usage is TRBJ2-7; 7 bases agree with TRBD2. As DNA, the CDR3 is TGCGCCAGCAGCTCGGGGGAGGGAGCACCGGGCGAGCAGTACTTC. Encoded protein: CASSSGEGAPGEQYF.